This T cell receptor (beta chain) was captured in a study of T cells in tuberculosis (dated by TCRdb to the late 2010s). For the study in its entirety: The study combined CD1B tetramers and high-throughput TCR immunosequencing to characterize T cells specific for the mycobacterial lipid antigen glucose monomycolate (GMM). In a South African clinical cohort, IGRA-negative adolescents, IGRA-positive adolescents with latent tuberculosis and adults with active tuberculosis were compared, with under eleven people in each group.

Cut back by 3 bases and 8 bases, the V and J ends lie 19 bases apart. There are 16 amino acids in the CDR3, from cysteine to phenylalanine inclusive. The DNA shown is the 48-base CDR3, in frame from base 1. Reading the germline V gene gives CDR1 KGHSH and CDR2 LQKENI. At study entry, a tuberculin skin test and the QuantiFERON-TB GOLD In-Tube IGRA were used to screen adolescents for latent tuberculosis infection. Immunosequencing of unsorted cryopreserved PBMC covered, on average, around 91,000 T cells per clinical donor. Eleven high schools in the Worcester region of the Western Cape, South Africa, served as enrollment sites for adolescents aged 12 to 18 years. Ten M. tuberculosis-infected and around 10 uninfected adolescents were selected with matching for age and sex. PBMC from adolescents were isolated by density centrifugation from freshly drawn heparinized blood and were then cryopreserved. What the research found in general, with its limitations: The smaller NN-distances were partly driven by shorter CDR3-alpha lengths in active tuberculosis patients, and the difference for TCR-beta did not reach statistical significance. An accuracy of 85% to 90% (AUROC more than 0.8) was reached by a classifier using the diverse GMM-specific repertoire, compared with approximately 70% accuracy when GEM motif frequencies were used. Compared with IGRA-negative controls, TCR-alpha repertoires from active tuberculosis had smaller mean NN-distances to GMM-specific TCRs, which suggests clonal expansion of these TCRs. Which clinical samples got chosen depended on the availability of cryopreserved specimens, and the active tuberculosis cases were adults, whereas the controls were adolescents.

The immunoSEQ multiplex PCR assay was used to generate TCR libraries, with TCR-beta and/or TCR-alpha/delta assays applied to each sample. The Illumina high-throughput platform was used to sequence the amplified TCR libraries. In the authors' own workflow: Clustering and dimensionality reduction relied on pairwise TCRdist distances among GMM-specific receptors from T cells that were either sorted ex vivo or expanded in vitro. Each clinical repertoire received a mean NN-distance score, defined as the average TCRdist to the nearest 10% of tetramer-positive reference sequences. GEM TCR motif frequency was calculated as the fraction of unique TCRs that matched known GEM sequences by V/J usage and CDR3 length. Linear discriminant analysis with leave-one-out cross-validation, implemented in scikit-learn, was used to classify active tuberculosis. TCRdb's version of the immuneACCESS table is confined to in-frame rearrangements and falls short of the full clone set. An unresolved V gene accounts for under half of the shortfall where checked; the remainder is of unknown origin. That table furnishes V, J and clone size, whereas the DNA furnished D and trimming. This sample gives around 19,000 clones in total; approximately 90% of them show up just once. Jointly, the top ten make up under 15% of the sample.

In regard to this clone: What this receptor recognizes is not known. No much larger clone is present one base from it, and per-base qualities are unavailable.

The rearrangement joined TRBV18 to TRBJ1-4; TRBD1 could be the D gene, as 6 bases match. This receptor was obtained from a donor aged 10-29 years with latent tuberculosis or without tuberculosis infection. The sequencing input was PBMCs. The nucleotides are TGTGCCAGCTCACCCTCCAGACAGGAAACAGGCGAAAAACTGTTTTTT. Translation gives CASSPSRQETGEKLFF.